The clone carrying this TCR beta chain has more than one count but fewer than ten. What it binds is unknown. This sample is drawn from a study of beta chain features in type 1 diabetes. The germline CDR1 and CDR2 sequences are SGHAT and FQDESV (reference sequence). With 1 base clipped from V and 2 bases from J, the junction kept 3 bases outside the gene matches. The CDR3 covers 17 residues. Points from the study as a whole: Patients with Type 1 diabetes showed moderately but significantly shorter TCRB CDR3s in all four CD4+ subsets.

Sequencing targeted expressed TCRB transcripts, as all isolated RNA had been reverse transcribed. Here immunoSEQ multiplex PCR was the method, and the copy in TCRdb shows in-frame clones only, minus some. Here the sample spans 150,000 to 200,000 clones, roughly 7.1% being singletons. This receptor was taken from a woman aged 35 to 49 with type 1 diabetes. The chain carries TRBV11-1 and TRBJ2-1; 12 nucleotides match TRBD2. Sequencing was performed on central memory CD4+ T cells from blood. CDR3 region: CASSLELAGGTYNEQFF. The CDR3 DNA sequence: TGTGCCAGCAGCTTAGAACTAGCGGGGGGTACCTACAATGAGCAGTTCTTC.